Below are 25 T cell receptor beta chains sequenced from a single sample in a study of regulatory and conventional T cells in RAG deficiency. TCRdb's table, derived via immunoSEQ multiplex PCR, lists solely in-frame clones and lacks some. This table holds under 20,000 clones, 87% found once. Genomic DNA came from blood regulatory T cells gated CD4+ CD25-high CD127-low. This sample was shared with a second study, whose subject was regulatory T cells. That work contributes: The primer mix had 52 TRBV and 13 TRBJ primers.

Sequencing input: Tregs sorted from blood. The receptors here all came from a human donor in good health.

This chain links TRBV5-1 with TRBJ2-1; no clear D. CDR1 SGHRS and CDR2 YFSETQ come from the germline V gene. V was pared by 2 bases and J by 6 bases, with 6 bases between. This CDR3 is 12 amino acids long. The CDR3 is CASSFEFNEQFF. As DNA, the CDR3 is TGCGCCAGCAGCTTTGAGTTCAATGAGCAGTTCTTC. Supplemented by reference TRBV5-1 and TRBJ2-1, the full variable domain reads KAGVTQTPRYLIKTRGQQVTLSCSPISGHRSVSWYQQTPGQGLQFLFEYFSETQRNKGNFPGRFSGRQFSNSRSEMNVSTLELGDSALYLCASSFEFNEQFFGPGTRLTVL.

CDR3 bases: TGTGCCAGCAGCTTGTCGGGGCAGACAAACTCTGGGGCCAACGTCCTGACTTTC. Its translation: CASSLSGQTNSGANVLTF. V is TRBV5-5 and J is TRBJ2-6, with D perhaps TRBD1 or TRBD2 (5 bases each). Trimming took off 1 base at V and 0 bases at J, with 14 bases between the two ends. Per the germline V gene, CDR1 is SGHKS and CDR2 is YYEKEE (reference sequence). This CDR3 spans 18 amino acids.

A word on this clone: An end of the junction differs from the germline gene, which may be a read error. V and J are TRBV28 and TRBJ2-1, with 9 bases that match TRBD1. This CDR3 is built from 16 residues. Germline assignment: CDR1 MDHEN and CDR2 SYDVKM. The DNA for the CDR3 is TGTGCCAGCAGTCCCTCCGGGACAGGGTCCTTCAATGAGCAGTTCTTC. It yields the protein CASSPSGTGSFNEQFF.

The CDR3 sequence: CASTISGTLTGELFF. CDR3 DNA sequence: TGTGCCAGCACCATATCGGGGACTCTCACCGGGGAGCTGTTTTTT. This chain uses TRBV6-5 with TRBJ2-2, with D perhaps matching TRBD2 (6 bases). The germline CDR1 and CDR2 sequences are MNHEY and SVGAGI. V gave up 7 bases and J gave up 4 bases, with 16 bases separating them. This CDR3 contains 15 residues.

The chain combines TRBV5-6 with TRBJ1-5; perhaps TRBD1 as D (6 bases). Trimming removed 6 bases at V and 7 bases at J, with 14 bases between. Germline V CDR1 and CDR2: SGHDT, YYEEEE. The CDR3 covers 13 residues. For the CDR3, the DNA is TGTGCCAGCACCACCCGAGGGGGACAGCCCCAGCATTTT. This sequence encodes CASTTRGGQPQHF.

The gene calls are TRBV6-7 and TRBJ1-1; D not resolved. TRBV6-7 is filed as an ORF, its function uncertain. The ends were cut back, 0 bases at V and 1 base at J, with 18 bases in the middle. The CDR3 consists of 18 residues. The CDR3 nucleotides are TGTGCCAGCAGTTACTCCAGTATCAAAATTGGACCGAACACTGAAGCTTTCTTT. Translated, it gives CASSYSSIKIGPNTEAFF.

V gene TRBV27 combines with J gene TRBJ1-5, with TRBD1 identical over 8 bases. CDR3 length: 15 residues. CDR1 MNHEY and CDR2 SMNVEV come from the germline V gene (reference sequence). Trimming took 8 bases from V and 4 from J; bases not matched to a gene: 10. CDR3 sequence (DNA): TGTGCCAGCCGGGGGCCAGGGGGCTGGAATCAGCCCCAGCATTTT. Its protein is CASRGPGGWNQPQHF.

V gene TRBV6-5 combines with J gene TRBJ1-1, with 7 bases fitting TRBD1. The CDR3 length is 16 residues. Germline loops: CDR1 MNHEY, CDR2 SVGAGI. V gave up 2 bases and J gave up 0 bases; unmatched junction bases: 6. CDR3 bases: TGTGCCAGCAGTTACCTTACTACAGGGGTGAACACTGAAGCTTTCTTT. Translated, it gives CASSYLTTGVNTEAFF.

The V call is TRBV5-1, the J call TRBJ2-2, with D hard to call. The CDR3 runs 12 residues. Germline values: CDR1 SGHRS, CDR2 YFSETQ. Deletions cut 4 bases from V and 9 bases from J, with 10 bases between. CDR3 nucleotides: TGCGCCAGCAGCAAGGGCCCTAGGGAGCTGTTTTTT. As protein: CASSKGPRELFF.

The chain uses TRBV27 and TRBJ2-2; TRBD1 is a possible D gene (6 bases). V shed 4 bases and J shed 6 bases, with 18 bases lying between them. Germline V gives CDR1 MNHEY, CDR2 SMNVEV (reference sequence). This CDR3 is built from 16 residues. Here the CDR3 reads CASSSPFEGESGELFF. In DNA form, the CDR3 reads TGTGCCAGCAGTTCCCCCTTTGAGGGGGAATCCGGGGAGCTGTTTTTT.

The chain links TRBV18 to TRBJ2-4, with unresolved D. Germline CDR1 reads KGHSH; CDR2 reads LQKENI. The ends were cut back, 6 bases at V and 2 bases at J, with 8 bases in the middle. The CDR3 is 13 amino acids. CDR3 loop: CASSPTTKNIQYF. DNA of the CDR3: TGTGCCAGCTCGCCGACGACCAAAAACATTCAGTACTTC.

The chain combines TRBV29-1 with TRBJ2-7; D may correspond to TRBD1 or TRBD2 (6 bases each). The CDR3 is 11 residues long. CDR1 and CDR2 from the germline V gene are SQVTM and ANQGSEA. Trimming left V 1 base short and J 7 bases short, with 8 bases between. CDR3 in DNA: TGCAGCGTTGAAGGAGGGGGGGAGCAGTACTTC. It is translated as CSVEGGGEQYF.

This clone was counted between two and nine times. The chain combines TRBV27 with TRBJ2-3; 9 bases align to TRBD2. The CDR3 consists of 15 residues. The junction had 8 bases not matched to a gene; V was cut back by 6 bases and J by 4 bases. Germline CDR1 reads MNHEY; CDR2 reads SMNVEV (reference sequence). The CDR3 coding sequence is TGTGCCAGCAGCTCCTTGGCGGGGGGGGCAGATACGCAGTATTTT. It specifies CASSSLAGGADTQYF.

This clone was seen just once. The DNA of the CDR3 is TGTGCCAGCAGTCTGATCCGGAATCCGAACACTGAAGCTTTCTTT. This encodes CASSLIRNPNTEAFF. V usage is TRBV6-1 and J usage is TRBJ1-1; D ambiguous. Germline CDR1 reads MNHNS; CDR2 reads SASEGT. V lost 5 bases, J lost 1 base, and 14 bases lay in between. The CDR3 is 15 residues long.

This chain connects TRBV28 to TRBJ1-6, with 9 bases aligning to TRBD1. The CDR3 consists of 15 residues. The V gene end was trimmed by 6 bases and the J gene end by 7 bases; junction bases not matched to a gene: 7. Germline values: CDR1 MDHEN, CDR2 SYDVKM. The CDR3 spells CASSSGTGINSPLHF. For the CDR3, the DNA is TGTGCCAGCAGCTCCGGGACAGGGATAAATTCACCCCTCCACTTT. The whole variable domain, filled in from reference TRBV28 and TRBJ1-6, reads DVKVTQSSRYLVKRTGEKVFLECVQDMDHENMFWYRQDPGLGLRLIYFSYDVKMKEKGDIPEGYSVSREKKERFSLILESASTNQTSMYLCASSSGTGINSPLHFGNGTRLTVT.

This chain uses TRBV5-6 with TRBJ2-5, with TRBD1 matching over 7 bases. V trimming: 2 bases; J trimming: 3 bases; junction bases outside the gene matches: 4. This CDR3 has 14 amino acids. Germline V lookup: CDR1 SGHDT, CDR2 YYEEEE. CDR3 sequence (DNA): TGTGCCAGCAGCTTCTCGGGACAGAAAGAGACCCAGTACTTC. It codes for CASSFSGQKETQYF. The complete variable domain, with remaining parts taken from reference TRBV5-6 and TRBJ2-5, reads DAGVTQSPTHLIKTRGQQVTLRCSPKSGHDTVSWYQQALGQGPQFIFQYYEEEERQRGNFPDRFSGHQFPNYSSELNVNALLLGDSALYLCASSFSGQKETQYFGPGTRLLVL.

This clone was seen a handful of times. This chain uses TRBV5-6 with TRBJ1-3; D gene uncertain. The CDR3 runs to 13 residues. V lost 2 bases and J 4 bases, leaving 7 bases between the germline ends. Germline V gene sequence: CDR1 SGHDT, CDR2 YYEEEE. The CDR3 is CASSLARGNTIYF. The CDR3, as DNA: TGTGCCAGCAGCTTAGCCCGAGGAAACACCATATATTTT.

The rearrangement joins TRBV27 to TRBJ2-7; possible D gene TRBD1, 5 bases. This CDR3 has 14 amino acids. V was shortened by 5 bases and J by 7 bases, with 18 bases between the two germline ends. The germline V gene encodes CDR1 MNHEY and CDR2 SMNVEV (reference sequence). The CDR3 is CASSLQLPGYEQYF. Written as DNA, the CDR3 is TGTGCCAGCAGTCTACAACTACCAGGGTATGAGCAGTACTTC.

The chain has TRBV11-2 and TRBJ1-6; D ambiguous. Between the trimmed V and J ends, which lost 1 base and 6 bases, there was a span of 7 bases. CDR3 size: 14 residues. CDR1 is SGHAT, CDR2 FQNNGV, per germline. CDR3: CASSLVSSNSPLHF. The CDR3 nucleotides read TGTGCCAGCAGCTTAGTCAGCTCTAATTCACCCCTCCACTTT.

The chain carries TRBV19 and TRBJ1-5; D is uncertain. V shed 10 bases and J shed 2 bases, with 24 bases lying between them. There are 17 residues in the CDR3. CDR1 is LNHDA, CDR2 SQIVND, per germline (reference sequence). CDR3 coding DNA: TGTGCCACCCTTAATACGGAGGGTCCCGGGGGCAATCAGCCCCAGCATTTT. It translates to CATLNTEGPGGNQPQHF.

This chain links TRBV28 with TRBJ1-1, with D possibly being TRBD1 (6 bases). Germline CDR1 reads MDHEN; CDR2 reads SYDVKM. The V gene lost 4 bases and the J gene lost 8 bases, with 11 bases spanning the gap. This CDR3 comprises 12 residues. The CDR3, as DNA: TGTGCCAGCAGTTCAAGGGGGTGGGAAGCTTTCTTT. This sequence encodes CASSSRGWEAFF.

This chain joins TRBV10-2 and TRBJ2-5; D is undetermined. This CDR3 spans 13 amino acids. Germline-derived CDR1 and CDR2 are WSHSY and SAAADI. V lost 4 bases and J lost 2, with 8 bases in between. The CDR3 loop reads CASSGLPQETQYF. CDR3 nucleotide sequence: TGCGCCAGCAGTGGGCTTCCTCAAGAGACCCAGTACTTC.

CDR3 in amino acids: CASSSWTGLGNTEAFF. CDR3 sequence (DNA): TGTGCCAGTAGTTCCTGGACAGGGCTGGGTAACACTGAAGCTTTCTTT. V gene TRBV19 combines with J gene TRBJ1-1; the match to TRBD1 covers 8 bases. With V trimmed by 5 bases and J by 2 bases, 10 bases remained unmatched. CDR1 LNHDA and CDR2 SQIVND come from the germline V gene (reference sequence). CDR3 length: 16 amino acids.

The table lists this clone with a count of one. The CDR3 here is CASSIGAGGLAFF. The DNA for the CDR3 is TGTGCCAGTAGTATAGGGGCAGGGGGGTTGGCTTTCTTT. The chain carries TRBV19 and TRBJ1-1, with TRBD1 matching over 7 bases. V lost 1 base to trimming and J lost 11 bases; unmatched junction nucleotides: 7. CDR3 length: 13 amino acids. Germline V gene data show CDR1 as LNHDA and CDR2 as SQIVND (reference sequence).

V gene TRBV6-1 combines with J gene TRBJ1-4, with D possibly TRBD1 on 6 matching bases. The V end lost 3 bases, the J end lost 1 base, and 15 bases lay between the germline ends. This CDR3 comprises 17 residues. Germline loops: CDR1 MNHNS, CDR2 SASEGT. CDR3 sequence reads: CASSDPGGGLTNEKLFF. The CDR3, as DNA: TGTGCCAGCAGTGACCCCGGAGGGGGTTTAACTAATGAAAAACTGTTTTTT.